The rows below give T cell receptor beta chains drawn from one sample of a study of T cell responses to AZD1222 COVID-19 vaccine. TCRdb's table, derived via immunoSEQ multiplex PCR, lists solely in-frame clones and lacks some. Here the sample spans 95,000 to 150,000 clones, about nine tenths being singletons. The input for sequencing was peripheral blood, taken on day 0 of AZD1222 vaccination. The receptors were gathered from an adult in good health. The CDR3 runs from the conserved cysteine through the conserved F or W. Each record gives: clone size, V gene, D gene, J gene, CDR3 protein, CDR3 DNA. D genes are given only for firm matches. Clone sizes are given selectively: once, few, many, or a class where the clone is expanded.

clone_size: .
v_call: TRBV29-1
d_call: TRBD1
j_call: TRBJ2-7
cdr3_aa: CSVPRGQGTNEQYF
cdr3_nt: TGCAGCGTGCCTCGGGGACAGGGTACGAACGAGCAGTACTTC

clone_size: .
v_call: TRBV23-1
d_call: .
j_call: TRBJ1-2
cdr3_aa: CASSQSRTAGYGYTF
cdr3_nt: TGCGCCAGCAGTCAATCGAGGACCGCGGGCTATGGCTACACCTTC

clone_size: .
v_call: TRBV19
d_call: .
j_call: TRBJ1-5
cdr3_aa: CASSTMGIGGAGQPQHF
cdr3_nt: TGTGCCAGTAGTACAATGGGAATCGGGGGCGCGGGGCAGCCCCAGCATTTT

clone_size: .
v_call: TRBV7-8
d_call: .
j_call: TRBJ2-1
cdr3_aa: CASSSSGGTYNEQFF
cdr3_nt: TGTGCCAGCAGCTCCAGTGGGGGTACCTACAATGAGCAGTTCTTC

clone_size: .
v_call: TRBV7-9
d_call: .
j_call: TRBJ2-1
cdr3_aa: CASSTMGNEQFF
cdr3_nt: TGTGCCAGCAGCACCATGGGGAATGAGCAGTTCTTC

clone_size: .
v_call: TRBV7-8
d_call: .
j_call: TRBJ2-7
cdr3_aa: CASSLGEAQKYF
cdr3_nt: TGTGCCAGCAGCTTAGGAGAAGCCCAGAAGTACTTC

clone_size: .
v_call: TRBV7-2
d_call: .
j_call: TRBJ2-3
cdr3_aa: CATEADTQYF
cdr3_nt: TGTGCCACCGAGGCAGATACGCAGTATTTT

clone_size: .
v_call: TRBV4-2
d_call: .
j_call: TRBJ1-3
cdr3_aa: CASSLQNTIYF
cdr3_nt: TGTGCCAGCAGCCTGCAAAACACCATATATTTT

clone_size: once
v_call: TRBV12-3/TRBV12-4
d_call: TRBD1
j_call: TRBJ1-1
cdr3_aa: CASSLGQSTEAFF
cdr3_nt: TGTGCCAGCAGTTTGGGACAGTCCACTGAAGCTTTCTTT

clone_size: .
v_call: TRBV5-1
d_call: TRBD2
j_call: TRBJ2-5
cdr3_aa: CASSLAGAYQETQYF
cdr3_nt: TGCGCCAGCAGCTTAGCGGGAGCGTACCAAGAGACCCAGTACTTC

clone_size: .
v_call: TRBV27
d_call: .
j_call: TRBJ2-7
cdr3_aa: CASSGGTSYEQYF
cdr3_nt: TGTGCCAGCAGTGGGGGGACTTCTTACGAGCAGTACTTC

clone_size: .
v_call: TRBV7-2
d_call: .
j_call: TRBJ2-4
cdr3_aa: CASSLGAREWAKNIQYF
cdr3_nt: TGTGCCAGCAGCTTAGGGGCTCGGGAATGGGCCAAAAACATTCAGTACTTC

clone_size: .
v_call: TRBV30
d_call: .
j_call: TRBJ1-5
cdr3_aa: CAWSGQPYQPQHF
cdr3_nt: TGTGCCTGGAGTGGGCAGCCCTATCAGCCCCAGCATTTT

clone_size: .
v_call: TRBV11-2
d_call: .
j_call: TRBJ2-7
cdr3_aa: CASSLFGANYEQYF
cdr3_nt: TGTGCCAGCAGCTTGTTCGGGGCTAACTACGAGCAGTACTTC

clone_size: .
v_call: TRBV19
d_call: .
j_call: TRBJ1-5
cdr3_aa: CASRSSRGNQPQHF
cdr3_nt: TGTGCCAGTAGAAGTAGCAGGGGAAATCAGCCCCAGCATTTT

clone_size: .
v_call: TRBV28
d_call: TRBD1
j_call: TRBJ2-6
cdr3_aa: CASIASPRTGSSGANVLTF
cdr3_nt: TGTGCCAGCATCGCATCCCCCCGGACAGGGAGCTCTGGGGCCAACGTCCTGACTTTC

clone_size: .
v_call: TRBV6-4
d_call: .
j_call: TRBJ1-1
cdr3_aa: CASRRWGAAEAFF
cdr3_nt: TGTGCCAGCAGGCGGTGGGGGGCGGCTGAAGCTTTCTTT

clone_size: once
v_call: TRBV7-2
d_call: .
j_call: TRBJ2-2
cdr3_aa: CASTGTQGKTGELFF
cdr3_nt: TGTGCCAGCACCGGGACGCAGGGAAAGACCGGGGAGCTGTTTTTT

clone_size: .
v_call: TRBV9
d_call: .
j_call: TRBJ1-2
cdr3_aa: CASSGRVGYGYTF
cdr3_nt: TGTGCCAGCAGCGGGCGGGTAGGCTATGGCTACACCTTC

clone_size: .
v_call: TRBV4-3
d_call: TRBD1
j_call: TRBJ1-6
cdr3_aa: CASSRGGLDNSPLHF
cdr3_nt: TGCGCCAGCAGCCGAGGGGGCCTTGATAATTCACCCCTCCACTTT

clone_size: .
v_call: TRBV10-1
d_call: .
j_call: TRBJ2-2
cdr3_aa: CASSEGNGIEAGELFF
cdr3_nt: TGCGCCAGCAGTGAGGGGAACGGGATTGAGGCCGGGGAGCTGTTTTTT

clone_size: .
v_call: TRBV21-1
d_call: .
j_call: TRBJ1-5
cdr3_aa: CASSKGQGVPNSNQPQHF
cdr3_nt: TGTGCCAGCAGCAAAGGGCAAGGGGTCCCCAATAGCAATCAGCCCCAGCATTTT

clone_size: .
v_call: TRBV28
d_call: TRBD2
j_call: TRBJ2-1
cdr3_aa: CASSLAGGSYNEQFF
cdr3_nt: TGTGCCAGCAGCTTAGCGGGGGGCTCCTACAATGAGCAGTTCTTC

clone_size: .
v_call: TRBV9
d_call: .
j_call: TRBJ2-7
cdr3_aa: CASSPDLTGTSTFF
cdr3_nt: TGTGCCAGCAGCCCCGATTTGACAGGAACTTCTACTTTCTTC

clone_size: .
v_call: TRBV6-2/TRBV6-3
d_call: TRBD1
j_call: TRBJ1-1
cdr3_aa: CASSYSRQKQGASEAFF
cdr3_nt: TGTGCCAGCAGTTACTCGAGACAGAAGCAGGGGGCCTCTGAAGCTTTCTTT

clone_size: .
v_call: TRBV2
d_call: TRBD1
j_call: TRBJ1-1
cdr3_aa: CASSGTGFGEAFF
cdr3_nt: TGTGCCAGCAGCGGGACAGGGTTCGGTGAAGCTTTCTTT

clone_size: few
v_call: TRBV7-6
d_call: .
j_call: TRBJ1-1
cdr3_aa: CASSQAGITEAFF
cdr3_nt: TGTGCCAGCAGCCAGGCAGGGATCACTGAAGCTTTCTTT

clone_size: .
v_call: TRBV12-3/TRBV12-4
d_call: .
j_call: TRBJ2-7
cdr3_aa: CASSFSSEQYF
cdr3_nt: TGTGCCAGCAGTTTCTCTTCCGAGCAGTACTTC

clone_size: .
v_call: TRBV4-1
d_call: TRBD1
j_call: TRBJ1-3
cdr3_aa: CASSQAPSGERQGRGNTIYF
cdr3_nt: TGCGCCAGCAGCCAAGCTCCTTCGGGCGAAAGACAGGGGCGAGGAAACACCATATATTTT

clone_size: once
v_call: TRBV10-1
d_call: TRBD2
j_call: TRBJ2-7
cdr3_aa: CASKGRGRSSYEQYF
cdr3_nt: TGCGCCAGCAAGGGGAGGGGCAGGAGCTCCTACGAGCAGTACTTC

clone_size: .
v_call: TRBV7-9
d_call: .
j_call: TRBJ2-3
cdr3_aa: CASSPHRGLAPDTQYF
cdr3_nt: TGTGCCAGCAGCCCCCACCGGGGGCTAGCCCCAGATACGCAGTATTTT

clone_size: .
v_call: TRBV6-5
d_call: .
j_call: TRBJ2-7
cdr3_aa: CASEDGFSSYEQYF
cdr3_nt: TGTGCCAGCGAGGACGGTTTCAGCTCCTACGAGCAGTACTTC

clone_size: .
v_call: TRBV7-8
d_call: .
j_call: TRBJ1-4
cdr3_aa: CASRGSVGLFF
cdr3_nt: TGTGCCAGCCGAGGCTCGGTTGGGCTGTTTTTT

clone_size: .
v_call: TRBV29-1
d_call: TRBD2
j_call: TRBJ2-5
cdr3_aa: CSVELAGGPETQYF
cdr3_nt: TGCAGCGTTGAGTTAGCGGGGGGTCCGGAGACCCAGTACTTC

clone_size: .
v_call: TRBV6-5
d_call: .
j_call: TRBJ1-5
cdr3_aa: CASSSTDLNQPQHF
cdr3_nt: TGTGCCAGCAGTTCGACAGATCTCAATCAGCCCCAGCATTTT

clone_size: once
v_call: TRBV9
d_call: .
j_call: TRBJ1-4
cdr3_aa: CASSVAEGRGREKLFF
cdr3_nt: TGTGCCAGCAGCGTAGCAGAAGGGAGGGGACGCGAAAAACTGTTTTTT

clone_size: .
v_call: TRBV4-3
d_call: .
j_call: TRBJ2-7
cdr3_aa: CASSQGSQGSYEQYF
cdr3_nt: TGCGCCAGCAGCCAAGGGTCCCAGGGCTCCTACGAGCAGTACTTC

clone_size: .
v_call: TRBV11-2
d_call: .
j_call: TRBJ1-4
cdr3_aa: CASSLDGRQYNEKLFF
cdr3_nt: TGTGCCAGCAGCTTAGATGGTCGCCAGTATAATGAAAAACTGTTTTTT